Following are 16 T cell receptor beta chains from one sample sequenced in a study of OX40 agonist ivuxolimab in advanced cancers. The protocol was immunoSEQ multiplex PCR, while the TCRdb copy is restricted to in-frame clones and leaves out a portion. The table records 65,000 to 95,000 clones, about 95% of them present only once. This specimen was CD4+ or CD8+ T cells sorted from blood, taken in a trial of the OX40 agonist ivuxolimab. The receptors were sampled from an adult with an advanced solid tumor such as melanoma, head and neck, liver or kidney cancer.

The CDR3 bases are TGTGCCAGCACAAGACATCTCAATCAGCCCCAGCATTTT. Translated: CASTRHLNQPQHF. This chain links TRBV4-2 with TRBJ1-5; no clear D gene. CDR3 length: 13 amino acids. Germline-derived CDR1 and CDR2 are LGHNA and YNFKEQ. V shed 7 bases and J shed 3 bases, with 10 bases lying between them.

J is TRBJ2-7 and V is TRBV30, with TRBD1 matching over 9 bases. CDR1 is GTSNPN and CDR2 is SVGIG in the germline V gene (reference sequence). Trimming cost V 5 bases and J 2 bases; bases outside gene matches: 7. The CDR3 consists of 14 residues. The CDR3 DNA is TGTGCCTGGGGCCCGGGACAGGGTCCCTACGAGCAGTACTTC. Translation gives CAWGPGQGPYEQYF.

The chain uses TRBV9 and TRBJ1-1, with D possibly being TRBD1 (5 bases). The CDR3 contains 14 residues. The germline gives CDR1 SGDLS, CDR2 YYNGEE. V was cut by 0 bases and J by 3 bases, with 9 bases left in between. This CDR3 reads CASSVVGGDTEAFF. CDR3 DNA sequence: TGTGCCAGCAGCGTAGTCGGGGGGGACACTGAAGCTTTCTTT.

This chain uses TRBV5-1 with TRBJ1-1; TRBD1 might be the D (5 bases). The CDR3 length is 13 residues. Germline-derived CDR1 and CDR2 are SGHRS and YFSETQ. The V gene lost 1 base and the J gene lost 5 bases, with 9 bases spanning the gap. CDR3 DNA sequence: TGCGCCAGCAGCTTGCCGGGGGGAACTGAAGCTTTCTTT. Translated, it gives CASSLPGGTEAFF.

The chain carries TRBV2 and TRBJ2-3; TRBD2 matches 14 bases. From germline, CDR1 is SNHLY and CDR2 FYNNEI. The CDR3 sequence is 17 residues long. V lost 3 bases to trimming and J lost 3 bases; unmatched junction nucleotides: 5. In DNA form, the CDR3 reads TGTGCCAGCAGTGACCCGGGACTAGCGGGGGCAACAGATACGCAGTATTTT. It translates to CASSDPGLAGATDTQYF.

The count of this clone is one. The rearrangement links TRBV29-1 to TRBJ2-5; 9 nucleotides agree with TRBD2. Germline loops: CDR1 SQVTM, CDR2 ANQGSEA. The J segment lost 3 bases and the V segment lost 3 bases, leaving 2 bases of the junction unmatched. The CDR3 covers 13 residues. The CDR3 DNA reads TGCAGCGTTGAGTGGACTAGCGAAGAGACCCAGTACTTC. This sequence encodes CSVEWTSEETQYF.

This chain joins TRBV5-1 and TRBJ1-4; no reliable D call. This CDR3 comprises 13 residues. Per the germline V gene, CDR1 is SGHRS and CDR2 is YFSETQ. The germline V and J ends were trimmed by 0 bases and 7 bases, with 7 bases remaining between them. CDR3 bases: TGCGCCAGCAGCTTGGCGGGAATTGAAAAACTGTTTTTT. Translated: CASSLAGIEKLFF.

The rearrangement links TRBV10-1 to TRBJ2-1; D is uncertain. Germline-derived CDR1 and CDR2 are WNHNN and SYGVQD (reference sequence). This CDR3 contains 13 residues. Deletions cut 2 bases from V and 4 bases from J, with 6 bases between. The chain's CDR3 is CASSEEAYNEQFF. The CDR3 DNA reads TGCGCCAGCAGTGAGGAGGCTTACAATGAGCAGTTCTTC.

The rearrangement joins TRBV5-4 to TRBJ1-1; TRBD1 matches 7 bases. The junction had 8 bases not matched to a gene; V was cut back by 3 bases and J by 3 bases. The CDR3 is 15 residues long. CDR1 is SGHNT and CDR2 is YYREEE in the germline V gene (reference sequence). CDR3 region: CASSSIQGWDTEAFF. The CDR3 region has the DNA TGTGCCAGCAGCTCGATACAGGGGTGGGACACTGAAGCTTTCTTT.

This clone was seen a single time. V gene TRBV7-3 combines with J gene TRBJ1-1; 7 bases are a match to TRBD1. Germline V gene sequence: CDR1 SGHTA, CDR2 FQGTGA. The V and J ends lost 1 base and 0 bases, in that order; junction bases with no gene match: 5. CDR3 length equals 16 residues. CDR3 sequence (DNA): TGTGCCAGCAGCTTAATCGGGACAGCCTTGAACACTGAAGCTTTCTTT. It specifies CASSLIGTALNTEAFF. The full variable domain, rest sourced from reference TRBV7-3 and TRBJ1-1, is GAGVSQTPSNKVTEKGKYVELRCDPISGHTALYWYRQSLGQGPEFLIYFQGTGAADDSGLPNDRFFAVRPEGSVSTLKIQRTERGDSAVYLCASSLIGTALNTEAFFGQGTRLTVV.

The chain recombines TRBV5-4 with TRBJ1-5; D gene unclear. Trimming removed 0 bases from V and 5 bases from J, with 3 bases in between. The CDR3 spans 12 residues. Germline lookup yields CDR1 SGHNT and CDR2 YYREEE (reference sequence). This chain's CDR3 is CASSLEDQPQHF. CDR3 coding DNA: TGTGCCAGCAGCTTGGAGGATCAGCCCCAGCATTTT.

V is TRBV9 and J is TRBJ2-3, with D unresolved. Trimming stripped 3 bases from V and 0 bases from J, with 11 bases between. This CDR3 contains 15 residues. Germline V gene data show CDR1 as SGDLS and CDR2 as YYNGEE. This CDR3 is CASSEWDSSTDTQYF. As DNA, the CDR3 is TGTGCCAGCAGCGAATGGGATTCTAGCACAGATACGCAGTATTTT.

The V call is TRBV5-1, the J call TRBJ2-7; 8 nucleotides match TRBD1. After removal of 4 bases from V and 4 bases from J, the junction contained 4 bases not matched to a gene. The CDR3 consists of 13 residues. Germline CDR1 and CDR2: SGHRS and YFSETQ. CDR3 residues: CASSQGAGYEQYF. The CDR3 DNA reads as TGCGCCAGCAGCCAGGGGGCAGGGTACGAGCAGTACTTC.

The chain employs TRBV6-5 and TRBJ2-3; D possibly corresponds to TRBD2 (5 bases). V gave up 2 bases and J gave up 1 base, with 10 bases separating them. This CDR3 has 15 residues. Germline-derived CDR1 and CDR2 are MNHEY and SVGAGI. CDR3 protein: CASSYVRGGTDTQYF. The CDR3, as DNA: TGTGCCAGCAGTTACGTCCGGGGAGGCACAGATACGCAGTATTTT.

The rearrangement links TRBV19 to TRBJ2-2, with a tentative D call TRBD1 (5 bases). Germline-derived CDR1 and CDR2 are LNHDA and SQIVND (reference sequence). V shed 11 bases and J shed 0 bases, with 10 bases lying between them. The CDR3 totals 13 residues. In DNA form, the CDR3 reads TGTGCCGCGCAGGGATCGAACACCGGGGAGCTGTTTTTT. Its translation: CAAQGSNTGELFF.

V gene TRBV27 combines with J gene TRBJ2-1, with TRBD1 as a possible D gene (5 bases). CDR3 size: 14 residues. The V end lost 2 bases, the J end lost 5 bases, and 10 bases lay between the germline ends. Per the germline V gene, CDR1 is MNHEY and CDR2 is SMNVEV (reference sequence). CDR3 coding DNA: TGTGCCAGCAGTTTAAGGGGTACTGACAATGAGCAGTTCTTC. It specifies CASSLRGTDNEQFF.